The 16 T cell receptor beta chains presented below share a single source sample, sequenced in a study of T-cell reconstitution after alpha-beta-depleted transplantation in children. TCRbeta library preparation incorporated unique molecular identifiers. One entry per CDR3 protein results from TCRdb running MiXCR on the PCR reads. This sample has 500,000 to 750,000 distinct CDR3 sequences, with approximately 13% found just once. This material consisted of PBMCs, mostly from graft donor cells, taken 360 days after TCRalphabeta/CD19-depleted stem cell transplant. The source of these receptors is a male patient under 18 who had a stem cell transplant for acute myeloid leukemia, so the T cells may come from the graft donor.

This clonotype was seen more than once but under ten times. The chain combines TRBV15 with TRBJ2-7, with 9 positions matching TRBD1. This CDR3 region has 13 residues. The J segment lost 12 bases and the V segment lost 3 bases, leaving 9 bases of the junction unmatched. Germline V gene sequence: CDR1 LNHNV, CDR2 YYDKDF (reference sequence). The CDR3, as DNA: TGTGCCACCAGCAGGTCCGACAGGGGGGGCTTGTACTTC. Translating gives CATSRSDRGGLYF.

This clonotype occurred a few times. This chain connects TRBV15 to TRBJ2-1; D is possibly TRBD2 (5 bases). CDR3 length equals 14 residues. Germline CDR1 is LNHNV and CDR2 is YYDKDF (reference sequence). V was trimmed by 5 bases and J by 0 bases, leaving 8 bases between them. CDR3 region: CATSGGSSYNEQFF. CDR3 bases: TGTGCCACCAGCGGTGGGAGCTCCTACAATGAGCAGTTCTTC.

This clonotype was counted between two and nine times. V usage is TRBV24-1 and J usage is TRBJ2-1, with D hard to call. From germline, CDR1 is KGHDR and CDR2 SFDVKD. V lost 4 bases and J lost 0, with 12 bases in between. There are 16 residues in the CDR3. The CDR3 region is CATSDLRHSSYNEQFF. The CDR3 DNA reads as TGTGCCACCAGTGACCTCAGACATAGCTCCTACAATGAGCAGTTCTTC.

This clonotype has only a few counts. The chain is built from TRBV7-8 and TRBJ2-7; perhaps TRBD1 as D (6 bases). The CDR3 extends over 15 amino acids. Germline CDR1 is SGHVS and CDR2 is FQNEAQ. Trimming removed 2 bases at V and 2 bases at J, with 13 bases between. CDR3 bases: TGTGCCAGCAGCTTATTGACAGGTCCTGCCTACGAGCAGTACTTC. Translation gives CASSLLTGPAYEQYF.

The V gene is TRBV11-2, the J gene TRBJ2-1; D remains unclear. Trimming stripped 7 bases from V and 6 bases from J, with 19 bases between. The germline CDR1 and CDR2 sequences are SGHAT and FQNNGV. The CDR3 covers 15 residues. CDR3 DNA sequence: TGTGCCAGCATCTTTGCCCCTTTGGGCCCCAATGAGCAGTTCTTC. Its protein product is CASIFAPLGPNEQFF.

The chain uses TRBV7-2 and TRBJ2-7; D remains unclear. Germline assignment: CDR1 SGHTA and CDR2 FQGNSA. V shed 6 bases and J shed 3 bases, with 21 bases lying between them. This CDR3 spans 16 amino acids. CDR3 sequence: CASSPLGRARFYEQYF. The DNA of the CDR3 is TGTGCCAGCAGTCCGTTGGGCCGGGCCCGTTTCTACGAGCAGTACTTC.

The rearrangement uses TRBV30 and TRBJ2-1; D is possibly TRBD2 (5 bases). The V and J ends lost 0 bases and 7 bases respectively, with 22 bases between them. The CDR3 has 17 amino acids. Germline values: CDR1 GTSNPN, CDR2 SVGIG (reference sequence). The CDR3 sequence: CAWSVGRTRRPVNEQFF. The CDR3 DNA is TGTGCCTGGAGTGTCGGACGCACTAGGAGGCCTGTTAATGAGCAGTTCTTC.

This clonotype was seen at least ten times. V is TRBV6-5 and J is TRBJ2-3; 11 positions agree with TRBD2. This CDR3 is 16 amino acids long. Germline assignment: CDR1 MNHEY and CDR2 SVGAGI. Losses at the gene ends were 2 bases for V and 2 bases for J; bases not matched to a gene: 3. The CDR3 region is CASSYRLAGTTDTQYF. CDR3 bases: TGTGCCAGCAGTTACCGACTAGCGGGAACCACAGATACGCAGTATTTT.

This clonotype was counted ten times or more. The DNA of the CDR3 is TGTGCCAGCAGCCTCCGGGAGGGCCCCTCCTACGAGCAGTACTTC. Protein product: CASSLREGPSYEQYF. The chain links TRBV12-3 or TRBV12-4 to TRBJ2-7; 8 bases are a match to TRBD2. The CDR3 extends over 15 amino acids. The V and J ends lost 6 bases and 0 bases, in that order; junction bases with no gene match: 7.

This clonotype occurred many times. In DNA form, the CDR3 reads TGCAGTGCCCGGGGGGTAGCCAAAAACATTCAGTACTTC. This sequence encodes CSARGVAKNIQYF. This rearrangement joins TRBV20-1 to TRBJ2-4; 7 positions agree with TRBD2. The CDR3 totals 13 residues. V lost 6 bases and J lost 0; bases outside the gene matches: 2. The germline gives CDR1 DFQATT, CDR2 SNEGSKA (reference sequence).

This clonotype appeared many times. CDR3 bases: TGCAGTGCCCAGGTCCTAGCGGGTCCGTACGAGCAGTACTTC. It codes for CSAQVLAGPYEQYF. The V call is TRBV20-1, the J call TRBJ2-7, with 8 nucleotides matching TRBD2. CDR3 size: 14 residues. CDR1 and CDR2 (germline): DFQATT, SNEGSKA (reference sequence). Trimming at V came to 6 bases and at J to 4 bases, leaving 11 bases not matched to a gene.

The J gene is TRBJ2-7, the V gene TRBV2; the match to TRBD2 covers 9 bases. The CDR3 has 13 residues. Germline lookup yields CDR1 SNHLY and CDR2 FYNNEI. V lost 4 bases, J lost 7 bases, and 5 bases stayed unmatched. CDR3 loop: CASSGSGSGEQYF. In DNA form, the CDR3 reads TGTGCCAGCAGTGGTAGCGGGAGTGGGGAGCAGTACTTC. The complete variable domain, with remaining parts taken from reference TRBV2 and TRBJ2-7, reads EPEVTQTPSHQVTQMGQEVILRCVPISNHLYFYWYRQILGQKVEFLVSFYNNEISEKSEIFDDQFSVERPDGSNFTLKIRSTKLEDSAMYFCASSGSGSGEQYFGPGTRLTVT.

This chain joins TRBV28 and TRBJ2-1, with D maybe TRBD2 (5 bases). This CDR3 region has 14 residues. V lost 5 bases and J lost 4, with 12 bases in between. Per the germline V gene, CDR1 is MDHEN and CDR2 is SYDVKM. The CDR3 reads CASSAGGLYNEQFF. The DNA for the CDR3 is TGTGCCAGCAGTGCGGGCGGCCTTTACAATGAGCAGTTCTTC. The full variable domain, rest sourced from reference TRBV28 and TRBJ2-1, is DVKVTQSSRYLVKRTGEKVFLECVQDMDHENMFWYRQDPGLGLRLIYFSYDVKMKEKGDIPEGYSVSREKKERFSLILESASTNQTSMYLCASSAGGLYNEQFFGPGTRLTVL.

This clonotype was picked up a small number of times. The chain uses TRBV24-1 and TRBJ2-3; tentative D call: TRBD2 (7 bases). This CDR3 is 16 amino acids long. Trimming pared 3 bases from V and 4 bases from J, leaving 16 bases between. Germline V lookup: CDR1 KGHDR, CDR2 SFDVKD. CDR3 DNA: TGTGCCACCAGTGATGTATCGGGGGGCTTCGCAGATACGCAGTATTTT. This codes for CATSDVSGGFADTQYF.

In DNA form, the CDR3 reads TGTGCCAGCAGTGAGTGGGCCAGTACTGAAGCTTTCTTT. Its protein product is CASSEWASTEAFF. The rearrangement links TRBV6-4 to TRBJ1-1; D is unclear. Trimming stripped 3 bases from V and 5 bases from J, with 10 bases between. From germline, CDR1 is MRHNA and CDR2 SNTAGT. This CDR3 is built from 13 residues.

This clonotype has just a few counts. The chain links TRBV6-1 to TRBJ1-2, with 9 bases lining up with TRBD1. CDR3 length: 15 amino acids. Per germline, CDR1 MNHNS and CDR2 SASEGT. The junction had 10 bases not matched to a gene; V was cut back by 6 bases and J by 5 bases. This chain's CDR3 is CASRTRDREGYGYTF. The CDR3 nucleotides are TGTGCCAGCAGAACCCGGGACAGGGAGGGATATGGCTACACCTTC.